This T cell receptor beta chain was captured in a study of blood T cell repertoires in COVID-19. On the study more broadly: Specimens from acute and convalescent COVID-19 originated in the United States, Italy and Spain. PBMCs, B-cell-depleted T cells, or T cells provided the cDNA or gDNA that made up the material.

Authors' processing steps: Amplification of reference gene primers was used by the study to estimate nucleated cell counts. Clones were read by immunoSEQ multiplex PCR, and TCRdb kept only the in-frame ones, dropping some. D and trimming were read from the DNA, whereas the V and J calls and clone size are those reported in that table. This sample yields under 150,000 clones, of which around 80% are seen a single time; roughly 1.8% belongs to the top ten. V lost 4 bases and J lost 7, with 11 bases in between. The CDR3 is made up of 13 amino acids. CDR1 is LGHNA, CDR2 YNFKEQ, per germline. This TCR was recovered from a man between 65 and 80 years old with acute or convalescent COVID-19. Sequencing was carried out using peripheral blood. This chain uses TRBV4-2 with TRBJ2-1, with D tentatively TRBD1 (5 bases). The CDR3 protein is CASSLPDSNEQFF. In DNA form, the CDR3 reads TGTGCCAGCAGCCTCCCCGACAGTAATGAGCAGTTCTTC.